One sample yielded the 22 T cell receptor beta chains listed below, sequenced in a study of blood T cell repertoires in COVID-19. This table comes from immunoSEQ multiplex PCR, and its TCRdb copy is limited to in-frame clones, with some not included. The sample holds roughly 77,000 clones, under 85% seen once. Sequencing was done on a sample of peripheral blood. The receptors were gathered from a human donor in a cohort sampled during active COVID-19.

CDR3 residues: CASRQYTEAFF. CDR3 DNA: TGTGCCAGCAGGCAGTACACTGAAGCTTTCTTT. The chain is built from TRBV25-1 and TRBJ1-1; D remains ambiguous. Germline V gene lookup returns CDR1 MGHDK and CDR2 SYGVNS. Trimming pared 6 bases from V and 3 bases from J, leaving 5 bases between. CDR3 length: 11 residues.

The V and J genes are TRBV5-6 and TRBJ1-2; a possible D gene is TRBD1 (5 bases). The CDR3 has 13 amino acids. Germline CDR1 is SGHDT and CDR2 is YYEEEE. The V gene lost 0 bases and the J gene lost 2 bases, with 5 bases spanning the gap. CDR3 protein: CASSLAGNYGYTF. CDR3 coding DNA: TGTGCCAGCAGCTTGGCAGGGAACTATGGCTACACCTTC.

The J gene is TRBJ1-4, the V gene TRBV13; maybe TRBD1 (5 bases). The V gene lost 2 bases and the J gene lost 7 bases, with 14 bases spanning the gap. Looked up from germline, CDR1 is PRHDT and CDR2 is FYEKMQ (reference sequence). The CDR3 runs to 15 residues. The CDR3 nucleotides read TGTGCCAGCAGCTTACGGAGTGGACAAGGTGAAAAACTGTTTTTT. Amino acids: CASSLRSGQGEKLFF.

The CDR3 spells CASSLISGLRDGYTF. The CDR3 DNA sequence: TGTGCCAGCAGCTTAATAAGCGGCCTTCGGGATGGCTACACCTTC. V gene TRBV7-2 combines with J gene TRBJ1-2; D not resolved. CDR3 length: 15 residues. Trimming cost V 2 bases and J 6 bases, with 16 bases left between them. CDR1 and CDR2 (germline): SGHTA, FQGNSA.

The V and J genes are TRBV10-3 and TRBJ2-5; 9 positions agree with TRBD2. V lost 10 bases and J lost 2; bases outside the gene matches: 11. The CDR3 loop spans 15 amino acids. Germline V gene lookup returns CDR1 ENHRY and CDR2 SYGVKD. This chain's CDR3 is CATLGAGGRQETQYF. The CDR3 DNA follows: TGTGCCACTCTGGGAGCGGGGGGCAGACAAGAGACCCAGTACTTC.

The count of this clone is one. The genes are TRBV7-2 and TRBJ2-1; D might be TRBD2 (6 bases). Trimming took off 3 bases at V and 6 bases at J, with 12 bases between the two ends. Germline CDR1 is SGHTA and CDR2 is FQGNSA. This CDR3 comprises 14 residues. This CDR3 reads CASSFRRDSNEQFF. The CDR3 DNA reads as TGTGCCAGCAGCTTCCGGCGGGATAGCAATGAGCAGTTCTTC. The full variable domain, completed using reference TRBV7-2 and TRBJ2-1, is GAGVSQSPSNKVTEKGKDVELRCDPISGHTALYWYRQSLGQGLEFLIYFQGNSAPDKSGLPSDRFSAERTGGSVSTLTIQRTQQEDSAVYLCASSFRRDSNEQFFGPGTRLTVL.

This chain uses TRBV7-9 with TRBJ1-5; TRBD1 might be the D (5 bases). This CDR3 contains 12 residues. CDR1 and CDR2 from the germline V gene are SEHNR and FQNEAQ (reference sequence). The V gene lost 3 bases and the J gene lost 5 bases, with 5 bases spanning the gap. For the CDR3, the DNA is TGTGCCAGCAGCTTGACAGATCAGCCCCAGCATTTT. This codes for CASSLTDQPQHF.

The J gene is TRBJ1-4, the V gene TRBV2; D perhaps matches TRBD1 (5 bases). CDR3 size: 13 residues. Germline CDR1 is SNHLY and CDR2 is FYNNEI. Trimming left V 8 bases short and J 1 base short, with 8 bases between. The CDR3 reads CASSRGTNEKLFF. In DNA form, the CDR3 reads TGTGCCAGCTCAAGGGGAACTAATGAAAAACTGTTTTTT. The whole variable domain, filled in from reference TRBV2 and TRBJ1-4, reads EPEVTQTPSHQVTQMGQEVILRCVPISNHLYFYWYRQILGQKVEFLVSFYNNEISEKSEIFDDQFSVERPDGSNFTLKIRSTKLEDSAMYFCASSRGTNEKLFFGSGTQLSVL.

The CDR3 bases are TGTGCCCGCTTTGGGACAGGGAATGCGGGCTATGGCTACACCTTC. Protein sequence: CARFGTGNAGYGYTF. V gene TRBV30 combines with J gene TRBJ1-2; 9 bases agree with TRBD1. Germline values: CDR1 GTSNPN, CDR2 SVGIG (reference sequence). Trimming took 8 bases from V and 4 from J; bases not matched to a gene: 14. This CDR3 is built from 15 residues. Full variable domain (missing parts from reference TRBV30 and TRBJ1-2): SQTIHQWPATLVQPVGSPLSLECTVEGTSNPNLYWYRQAAGRGLQLLFYSVGIGQISSEVPQNLSASRPQDRQFILSSKKLLLSDSGFYLCARFGTGNAGYGYTFGSGTRLTVV.

The chain combines TRBV7-2 with TRBJ1-2; no clear D gene. There are 14 residues in the CDR3. Germline CDR1 reads SGHTA; CDR2 reads FQGNSA. The V end lost 3 bases, the J end lost 2 bases, and 10 bases lay between the germline ends. The CDR3: CASSFGTVNYGYTF. The CDR3 DNA sequence: TGTGCCAGCAGCTTCGGAACAGTGAACTATGGCTACACCTTC.

This clone showed up just a few times. V usage is TRBV10-2 and J usage is TRBJ1-1, with D possibly being TRBD1 (5 bases). The CDR3 runs to 12 residues. Trimming took 6 bases from V and 12 from J, leaving 17 bases between them. Germline CDR1 reads WSHSY; CDR2 reads SAAADI. CDR3 in amino acids: CASSGAGAGTFF. The DNA of the CDR3 is TGCGCCAGCAGCGGAGCGGGCGCAGGGACTTTCTTT.

The gene calls are TRBV5-1 and TRBJ2-7; 10 bases line up with TRBD2. Trimming took 2 bases from V and 0 from J; bases not matched to a gene: 14. Per germline, CDR1 SGHRS and CDR2 YFSETQ. The CDR3 contains 19 residues. The DNA of the CDR3 is TGCGCCAGCAGCTTTGTCTCATCTAGCGGGGGTTCTAGCTCCTACGAGCAGTACTTC. It translates to CASSFVSSSGGSSSYEQYF.

The rearrangement links TRBV5-8 to TRBJ1-5; D not resolved. This CDR3 has 14 amino acids. The V and J ends lost 3 bases and 2 bases respectively, with 9 bases between them. The germline CDR1 and CDR2 sequences are SGHTS and YDEGEE. The CDR3 loop reads CASSSWSGNQPQHF. The CDR3 bases are TGTGCCAGCAGCTCCTGGTCGGGCAATCAGCCCCAGCATTTT. Based on the CDR3 plus reference TRBV5-8 and TRBJ1-5, the full variable domain is EAGVTQSPTHLIKTRGQQATLRCSPISGHTSVYWYQQALGLGLQFLLWYDEGEERNRGNFPPRFSGRQFPNYSSELNVNALELEDSALYLCASSSWSGNQPQHFGDGTRLSIL.

J is TRBJ1-2 and V is TRBV11-3; D might be TRBD1 (6 bases). The V end was cut by 5 bases, the J end by 4 bases, with 14 bases between. Looked up from germline, CDR1 is SGHNT and CDR2 is YENEEA. CDR3 length equals 14 residues. CDR3 nucleotide sequence: TGTGCCAGCAGCCCCTCGACAGGAGTCTATGGCTACACCTTC. Protein product: CASSPSTGVYGYTF. Together with reference TRBV11-3 and TRBJ1-2, the CDR3 gives the full variable domain: EAGVVQSPRYKIIEKKQPVAFWCNPISGHNTLYWYLQNLGQGPELLIRYENEEAVDDSQLPKDRFSAERLKGVDSTLKIQPAELGDSAVYLCASSPSTGVYGYTFGSGTRLTVV.

This clone was observed once. The chain links TRBV7-9 to TRBJ2-3, with D possibly being TRBD2 (7 bases). Germline CDR1 is SEHNR and CDR2 is FQNEAQ (reference sequence). The ends were cut back, 5 bases at V and 9 bases at J, with 30 bases in the middle. CDR3 length: 18 amino acids. For the CDR3, the DNA is TGTGCCAGCAGCGCCAGAGGGGGGGGCCGTGCAGGGCAGCGAACGCAGTATTTT. As protein: CASSARGGGRAGQRTQYF.

The V and J genes are TRBV6-5 and TRBJ1-5; D call uncertain. The CDR3 spans 15 residues. V was shortened by 0 bases and J by 0 bases, with 6 bases between the two germline ends. Germline V gives CDR1 MNHEY, CDR2 SVGAGI. The DNA of the CDR3 is TGTGCCAGCAGTTACTCGGCCAGTAGCAATCAGCCCCAGCATTTT. It translates to CASSYSASSNQPQHF.

The V gene is TRBV2, the J gene TRBJ1-3; D perhaps matches TRBD1 (5 bases). The V gene lost 5 bases and the J gene lost 4 bases, with 9 bases spanning the gap. Per the germline V gene, CDR1 is SNHLY and CDR2 is FYNNEI. The CDR3 has 13 residues. The CDR3 DNA reads as TGTGCCAGCAGTTCCTACAGGGGAAACACCATATATTTT. Residues: CASSSYRGNTIYF.

This clone has just a few counts. The gene calls are TRBV5-1 and TRBJ1-5; 7 bases map to TRBD1. V shed 1 base and J 6 bases; nucleotides not matched to a gene: 7. This CDR3 is built from 15 residues. Germline loops: CDR1 SGHRS, CDR2 YFSETQ. The CDR3 loop is CASSLYQAGGQPQHF. CDR3 DNA sequence: TGCGCCAGCAGCTTGTACCAGGCAGGGGGTCAGCCCCAGCATTTT.

This sequence joins TRBV2 and TRBJ1-2; D may be TRBD1 (6 bases). The CDR3 totals 12 residues. Trimming removed 5 bases from V and 7 bases from J, with 11 bases in between. Germline assignment: CDR1 SNHLY and CDR2 FYNNEI. The CDR3 DNA reads as TGTGCCAGCAGTAACAGGGCAGCTGGCTACACCTTC. Protein product: CASSNRAAGYTF.

This chain links TRBV7-9 with TRBJ1-1, with D perhaps TRBD1 (5 bases). The CDR3 covers 15 residues. The germline V and J ends were trimmed by 4 bases and 6 bases, with 18 bases remaining between them. Germline V gene sequence: CDR1 SEHNR, CDR2 FQNEAQ (reference sequence). CDR3 region: CASSWWEGNGAEAFF. Written as DNA, the CDR3 is TGTGCCAGCAGCTGGTGGGAGGGGAATGGCGCTGAAGCTTTCTTT.

This clone has a handful of counts. This chain joins TRBV28 and TRBJ2-7; 10 nucleotides match TRBD1. Per germline, CDR1 MDHEN and CDR2 SYDVKM. V gave up 2 bases and J gave up 6 bases; unmatched junction bases: 4. This CDR3 is 14 amino acids long. Here the CDR3 DNA reads TGTGCCAGCAGTTTACGACAGGGGGCGCCCGAGCAGTACTTC. This encodes CASSLRQGAPEQYF.

This chain joins TRBV19 and TRBJ2-1, with 8 nucleotides matching TRBD2. The CDR3 runs to 15 residues. CDR1 is LNHDA, CDR2 SQIVND, per germline (reference sequence). J lost 4 bases, V lost 4 bases, and 6 bases had no gene match. The CDR3 region is CASSRSSGFYNEQFF. The CDR3 nucleotides are TGTGCCAGTAGTAGATCTAGCGGGTTTTACAATGAGCAGTTCTTC.